The source of this T cell receptor (beta chain) is a study of T cells in women clearing cervical HPV infection. Study observations and caveats: Cases carried less TRBV6-7 than controls: about 0.1% versus 0.15%. Richness plus V gene abundances separated cases from controls with AUC 0.8 to 0.85. It is unknown whether associations predate infection; no effector/memory or HPV-specific sorting. CIN3+ cases had significantly higher TCR repertoire richness than controls, but evenness did not differ.

Germline V gene sequence: CDR1 SNHLY, CDR2 FYNNEI. The CDR3 sequence is 15 residues long. V lost 8 bases and J lost 8; bases outside the gene matches: 13. Profiled with immunoSEQ multiplex PCR; TCRdb holds only in-frame clones, not every one. The repertoire shows about 26,000 clones; the top ten hold around 3.9%. With respect to this clone: What it binds is not known. The read comes to an end 3 residues before the CDR3 does, leaving the germline J gene to fill in the end.

The origin of this receptor is a woman aged 18-70 years with a cervical HPV16 infection that either progressed to CIN3+ or cleared (not recorded which). Material: blood buffy coat. The V and J genes are TRBV2 and TRBJ2-1; 9 bases match TRBD2. The DNA read from the CDR3 is TGTGCCAGCCCCGCGGGACTAGCTTCTTCACATGAG. It codes for CASPAGLASSHE. The entire CDR3 sequence reads CASPAGLASSHEQFF.